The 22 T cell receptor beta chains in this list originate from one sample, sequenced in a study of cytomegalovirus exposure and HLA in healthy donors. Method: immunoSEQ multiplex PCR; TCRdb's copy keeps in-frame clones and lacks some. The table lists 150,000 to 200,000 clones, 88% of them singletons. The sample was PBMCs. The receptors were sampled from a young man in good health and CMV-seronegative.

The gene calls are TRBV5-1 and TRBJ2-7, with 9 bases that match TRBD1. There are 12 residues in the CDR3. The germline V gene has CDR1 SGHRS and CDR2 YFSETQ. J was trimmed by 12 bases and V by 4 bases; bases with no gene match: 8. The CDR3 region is CASSLGTGPMYV. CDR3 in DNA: TGCGCCAGCAGCCTCGGGACAGGGCCAATGTACGTC.

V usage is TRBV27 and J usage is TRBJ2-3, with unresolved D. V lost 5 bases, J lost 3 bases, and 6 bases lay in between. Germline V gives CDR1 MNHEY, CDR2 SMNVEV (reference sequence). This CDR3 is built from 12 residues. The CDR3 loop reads CASSPETDTQYF. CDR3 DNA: TGTGCCAGCAGTCCAGAAACAGATACGCAGTATTTT.

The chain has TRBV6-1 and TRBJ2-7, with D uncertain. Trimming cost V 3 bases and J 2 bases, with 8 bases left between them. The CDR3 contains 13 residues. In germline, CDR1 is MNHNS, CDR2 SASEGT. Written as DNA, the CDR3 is TGTGCCAGCAGTGACCTTTATGCCTACGAGCAGTACTTC. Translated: CASSDLYAYEQYF.

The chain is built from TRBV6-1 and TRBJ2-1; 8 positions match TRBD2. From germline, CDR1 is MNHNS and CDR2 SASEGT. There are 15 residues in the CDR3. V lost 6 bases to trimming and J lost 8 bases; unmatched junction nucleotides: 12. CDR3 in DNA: TGTGCCAGCAGCACCGGGACTAGTAATTGGGATGAGCAGTTCTTC. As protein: CASSTGTSNWDEQFF.

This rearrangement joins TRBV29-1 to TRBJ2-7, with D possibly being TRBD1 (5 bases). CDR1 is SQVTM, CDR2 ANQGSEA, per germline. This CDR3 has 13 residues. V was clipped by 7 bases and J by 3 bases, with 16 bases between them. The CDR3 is CSDGSGRDYEQYV. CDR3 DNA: TGCAGCGATGGGTCGGGCAGGGACTACGAGCAGTACGTC.

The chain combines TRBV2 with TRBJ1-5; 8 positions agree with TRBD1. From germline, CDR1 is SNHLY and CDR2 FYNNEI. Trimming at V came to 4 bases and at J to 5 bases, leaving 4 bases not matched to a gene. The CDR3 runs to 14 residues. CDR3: CASSATGEDQPQHF. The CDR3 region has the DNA TGTGCCAGCAGTGCGACAGGGGAGGATCAGCCCCAGCATTTT.

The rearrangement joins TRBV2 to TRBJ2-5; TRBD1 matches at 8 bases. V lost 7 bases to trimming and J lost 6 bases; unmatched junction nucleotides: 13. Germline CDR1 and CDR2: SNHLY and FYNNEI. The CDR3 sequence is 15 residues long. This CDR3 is CASTLLRTGMQTQYF. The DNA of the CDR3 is TGTGCCAGCACCCTTCTAAGGACAGGGATGCAGACCCAGTACTTC.

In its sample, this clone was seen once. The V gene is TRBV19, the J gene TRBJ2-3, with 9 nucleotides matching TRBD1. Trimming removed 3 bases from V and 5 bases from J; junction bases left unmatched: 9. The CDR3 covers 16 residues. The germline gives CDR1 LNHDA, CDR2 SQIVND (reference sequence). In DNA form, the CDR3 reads TGTGCCAGTAGTATCTGGACAGGGGATGGAGAAGATACGCAGTATTTT. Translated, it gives CASSIWTGDGEDTQYF.

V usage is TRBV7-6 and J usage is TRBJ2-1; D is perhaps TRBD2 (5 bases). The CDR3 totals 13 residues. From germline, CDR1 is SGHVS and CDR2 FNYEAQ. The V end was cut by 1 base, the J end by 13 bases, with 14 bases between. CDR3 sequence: CASSLVLGKVQFF. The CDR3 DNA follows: TGTGCCAGCAGCTTAGTTCTCGGGAAGGTTCAGTTCTTC.

The CDR3 sequence is CASSQGQTQETQYF. The CDR3, as DNA: TGTGCCAGCAGTCAAGGACAGACACAAGAGACCCAGTACTTC. The genes are TRBV28 and TRBJ2-5; possibly TRBD1 for D (6 bases). The CDR3 contains 14 residues. V lost 5 bases and J lost 2, with 12 bases in between. Germline CDR1 is MDHEN and CDR2 is SYDVKM. The entire variable domain, with the rest obtained from reference TRBV28 and TRBJ2-5, is as follows: DVKVTQSSRYLVKRTGEKVFLECVQDMDHENMFWYRQDPGLGLRLIYFSYDVKMKEKGDIPEGYSVSREKKERFSLILESASTNQTSMYLCASSQGQTQETQYFGPGTRLLVL.

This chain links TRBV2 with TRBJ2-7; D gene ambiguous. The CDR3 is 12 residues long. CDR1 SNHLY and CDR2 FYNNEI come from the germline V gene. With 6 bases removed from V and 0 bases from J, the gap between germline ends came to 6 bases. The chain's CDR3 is CASRESSYEQYF. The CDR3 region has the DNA TGTGCCAGCAGGGAGAGCTCCTACGAGCAGTACTTC.

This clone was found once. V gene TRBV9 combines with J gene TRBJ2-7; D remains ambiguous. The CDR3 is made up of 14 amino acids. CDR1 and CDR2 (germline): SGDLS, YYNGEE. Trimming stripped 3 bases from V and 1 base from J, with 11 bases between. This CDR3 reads CASSARSRSYEQYF. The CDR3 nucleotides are TGTGCCAGCAGCGCCAGATCTAGATCCTACGAGCAGTACTTC. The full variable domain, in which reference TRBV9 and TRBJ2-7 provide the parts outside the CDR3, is DSGVTQTPKHLITATGQRVTLRCSPRSGDLSVYWYQQSLDQGLQFLIQYYNGEERAKGNILERFSAQQFPDLHSELNLSSLELGDSALYFCASSARSRSYEQYFGPGTRLTVT.

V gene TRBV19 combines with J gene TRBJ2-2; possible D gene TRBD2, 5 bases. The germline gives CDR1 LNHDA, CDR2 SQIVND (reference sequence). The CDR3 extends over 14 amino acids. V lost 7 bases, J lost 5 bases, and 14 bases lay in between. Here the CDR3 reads CASKAARGTGELFF. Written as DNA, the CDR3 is TGTGCCAGTAAGGCGGCCCGGGGAACCGGGGAGCTGTTTTTT.

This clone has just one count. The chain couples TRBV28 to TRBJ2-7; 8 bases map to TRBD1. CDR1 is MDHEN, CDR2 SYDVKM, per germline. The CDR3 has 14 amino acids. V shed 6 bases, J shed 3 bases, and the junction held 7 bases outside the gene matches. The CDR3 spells CASSPGGDSYEQYV. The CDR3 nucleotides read TGTGCCAGCAGCCCAGGGGGCGACAGCTACGAGCAGTACGTC.

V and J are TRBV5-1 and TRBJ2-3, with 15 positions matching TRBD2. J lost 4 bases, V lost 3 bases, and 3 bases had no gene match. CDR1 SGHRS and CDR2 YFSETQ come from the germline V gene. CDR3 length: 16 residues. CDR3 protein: CASSSGLAGGPDTQYF. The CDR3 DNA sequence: TGCGCCAGCAGCTCGGGACTAGCGGGGGGACCAGATACGCAGTATTTT.

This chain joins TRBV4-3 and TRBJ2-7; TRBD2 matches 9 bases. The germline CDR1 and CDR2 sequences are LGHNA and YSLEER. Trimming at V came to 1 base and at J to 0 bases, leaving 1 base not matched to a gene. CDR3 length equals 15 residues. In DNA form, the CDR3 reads TGCGCCAGCAGCCAAGGGACTAGCGCCTCCTACGAGCAGTACTTC. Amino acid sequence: CASSQGTSASYEQYF.

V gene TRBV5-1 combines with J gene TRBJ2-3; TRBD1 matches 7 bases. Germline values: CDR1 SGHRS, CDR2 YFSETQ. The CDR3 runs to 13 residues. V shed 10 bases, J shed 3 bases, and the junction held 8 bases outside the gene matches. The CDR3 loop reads CAGKGTETDTQYF. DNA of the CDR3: TGCGCCGGTAAGGGGACAGAAACAGATACGCAGTATTTT. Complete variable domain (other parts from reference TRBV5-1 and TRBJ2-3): KAGVTQTPRYLIKTRGQQVTLSCSPISGHRSVSWYQQTPGQGLQFLFEYFSETQRNKGNFPGRFSGRQFSNSRSEMNVSTLELGDSALYLCAGKGTETDTQYFGPGTRLTVL.

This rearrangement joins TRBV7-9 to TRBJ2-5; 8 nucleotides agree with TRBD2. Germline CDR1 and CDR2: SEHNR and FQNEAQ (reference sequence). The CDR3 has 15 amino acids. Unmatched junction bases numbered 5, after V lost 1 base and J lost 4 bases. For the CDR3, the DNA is TGTGCCAGCAGCTTAGTGAGGCTAGCGGGAGAGACCCAGTACTTC. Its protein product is CASSLVRLAGETQYF.

The CDR3 loop is CASSKGQGWTEAFF. In nucleotides, the CDR3 is TGTGCCAGTAGTAAAGGCCAGGGTTGGACTGAAGCTTTCTTT. The J gene is TRBJ1-1, the V gene TRBV19, with a weak D call TRBD1 (5 bases). CDR1 is LNHDA, CDR2 SQIVND, per germline (reference sequence). The CDR3 totals 14 residues. Trimming pared 4 bases from V and 5 bases from J, leaving 14 bases between.

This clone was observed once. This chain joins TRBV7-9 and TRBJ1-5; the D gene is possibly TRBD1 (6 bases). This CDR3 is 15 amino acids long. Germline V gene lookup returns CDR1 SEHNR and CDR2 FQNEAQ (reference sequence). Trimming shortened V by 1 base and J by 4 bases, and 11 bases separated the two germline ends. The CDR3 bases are TGTGCCAGCAGCTTAGGTGGGACACTAAATCAGCCCCAGCATTTT. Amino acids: CASSLGGTLNQPQHF.

The CDR3 spells CASRKPGAGTSDNEQYF. The CDR3, as DNA: TGTGCCAGCAGGAAACCGGGCGCCGGGACTAGCGATAACGAGCAGTACTTC. This sequence joins TRBV21-1 and TRBJ2-7; TRBD2 was called by the table and not checked on the DNA. TRBV21-1 is recorded as a pseudogene. The CDR3 is made up of 17 amino acids.

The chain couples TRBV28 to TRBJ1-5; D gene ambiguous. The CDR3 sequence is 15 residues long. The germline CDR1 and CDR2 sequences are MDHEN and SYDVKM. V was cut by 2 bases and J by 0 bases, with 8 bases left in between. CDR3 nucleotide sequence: TGTGCCAGCAGTTTAGAGTCAGGTAGCAATCAGCCCCAGCATTTT. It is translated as CASSLESGSNQPQHF.